The rows below give T cell receptor beta chains drawn from one sample of a study of technical replicates of blood from several donors. The table came from immunoSEQ multiplex PCR; TCRdb's copy has only in-frame clones and leaves some out. The repertoire consists of roughly 80,000 clones, with 90% to 95% occurring once and the leading ten covering roughly 0.38%. The sequenced sample consisted of T cells isolated from PBMCs. These receptors were taken from a human donor in good health. Each CDR3 is given with its conserved first and last residue. A D gene is named only where the DNA matches it firmly. Expanded clones get a size class; other rows say once, few or many, or leave the size out.

>NA|NA|TRBJ2-1|TRBV7-9
CASTLAGSSYNEQFF
TGTGCCAGCACCCTCGCGGGGAGCTCCTACAATGAGCAGTTCTTC
>TRBD2|once|TRBJ2-3|TRBV5-4
CASSPRGDGFTDTQYF
TGTGCCAGCAGCCCCCGGGGGGACGGATTCACAGATACGCAGTATTTT
>TRBD2|NA|TRBJ2-1|TRBV6-7
CATFGGRACDEQFF
TGTGCCACCTTCGGAGGGAGGGCCTGCGATGAGCAGTTCTTC
>NA|NA|TRBJ2-2|TRBV7-9
CASSTIGELFF
TGTGCCAGCAGCACAATCGGGGAGCTGTTTTTT
>NA|NA|TRBJ1-2|TRBV6-5
CASHQGLNGYTF
TGTGCCAGTCACCAGGGGCTGAATGGCTACACCTTC
>NA|NA|TRBJ1-1|TRBV9
CASSVHKANTEAFF
TGTGCCAGCAGCGTACATAAAGCGAACACTGAAGCTTTCTTT
>TRBD2|once|TRBJ2-7|TRBV9
CASSAGGAASYEQYF
TGTGCCAGCAGCGCGGGGGGAGCGGCTTCCTACGAGCAGTACTTC
>NA|NA|TRBJ1-3|TRBV11-3
CASSFSLEGVGNTIYF
TGTGCCAGCAGCTTCTCTTTAGAGGGCGTCGGAAACACCATATATTTT
>NA|NA|TRBJ2-2|TRBV28
CASSLVAGTQNTGELFF
TGTGCCAGCAGCCTGGTGGCCGGGACACAGAACACCGGGGAGCTGTTTTTT
>TRBD2|NA|TRBJ2-3|TRBV4-3
CASSQDSSGSSYADTQYF
TGCGCCAGCAGCCAAGATAGTAGCGGGAGTTCTTATGCAGATACGCAGTATTTT
>NA|NA|TRBJ1-1|TRBV5-4
CASSLASGLPNTEAFF
TGTGCCAGCAGCTTGGCCTCAGGGCTTCCGAACACTGAAGCTTTCTTT
>TRBD1|NA|TRBJ2-7|TRBV6-1
CASSPGTGLEQYF
TGTGCCAGCAGTCCCGGGACAGGTTTAGAGCAGTACTTC
>TRBD1|NA|TRBJ2-5|TRBV18
CASSPGTGQETQYF
TGTGCCAGCTCACCGGGGACAGGACAAGAGACCCAGTACTTC
>NA|NA|TRBJ2-1|TRBV6-1
CATNRQSSYNEQFF
TGTGCCACCAATAGACAGAGCTCCTACAATGAGCAGTTCTTC
>NA|NA|TRBJ2-4|TRBV21-1
CASSVTGKNIQYF
TGTGCCAGCAGTGTGACAGGGAAAAACATTCAGTACTTC
>NA|NA|TRBJ1-2|TRBV28
CASSFTAGTNYGYTF
TGTGCCAGCAGTTTTACAGCAGGTACTAACTATGGCTACACCTTC
>NA|NA|TRBJ2-2|TRBV7-9
CASSLGGVSTGELFF
TGTGCCAGCAGCTTAGGGGGAGTGAGTACCGGGGAGCTGTTTTTT
>TRBD2|NA|TRBJ2-7|TRBV28
CASSLLAGVLSYEQYF
TGTGCCAGCAGTCTATTAGCGGGAGTTTTATCCTACGAGCAGTACTTC
>NA|NA|TRBJ2-7|TRBV5-8
CASTFYSSYEQYF
TGTGCCAGCACTTTTTACTCTTCCTACGAGCAGTACTTC
>NA|NA|TRBJ2-5|TRBV29-1
CSVLPPGGREETQYF
TGCAGCGTACTCCCCCCCGGAGGGAGAGAAGAGACCCAGTACTTC
>NA|NA|TRBJ1-2|TRBV27
CASSTMTGAYGYTF
TGTGCCAGCAGTACGATGACAGGCGCCTATGGCTACACCTTC
>NA|NA|TRBJ2-1|TRBV7-6
CASSQIAAYNEQFF
TGTGCCAGCAGCCAGATAGCGGCTTACAATGAGCAGTTCTTC
>NA|NA|TRBJ2-2|TRBV2
CASSVRGGSNTGELFF
TGTGCCAGCAGTGTGAGGGGGGGGTCGAACACCGGGGAGCTGTTTTTT
>TRBD2|NA|TRBJ2-2|TRBV4-2
CASSQRTSDTGELFF
TGTGCCAGCAGCCAAAGGACTAGTGACACCGGGGAGCTGTTTTTT
>TRBD1|NA|TRBJ1-1|TRBV7-9
CASSPRDRGSRNTEAFF
TGTGCCAGTAGCCCCCGTGACAGGGGATCAAGAAACACTGAAGCTTTCTTT
>NA|NA|TRBJ1-3|TRBV30
CAYKTGNTIYF
TGTGCCTATAAAACTGGAAACACCATATATTTT
>TRBD2|NA|TRBJ2-1|TRBV10-2
CASRVDSLAGVMGSYNEQFF
TGCGCCAGCAGAGTAGATTCACTAGCGGGAGTAATGGGCTCCTACAATGAGCAGTTCTTC
>TRBD1|NA|TRBJ2-3|TRBV19
CASSPRDRSTDTQYF
TGTGCCAGTAGCCCTAGGGACAGGTCCACAGATACGCAGTATTTT
>NA|NA|TRBJ2-5|TRBV6-5
CASTRGARYQETQYF
TGTGCCAGCACCCGGGGGGCCAGGTACCAAGAGACCCAGTACTTC
>TRBD1|NA|TRBJ1-1|TRBV4-1
CASSGILGQGNTEAFF
TGCGCCAGCAGCGGAATATTAGGACAGGGTAACACTGAAGCTTTCTTT
>NA|NA|TRBJ1-1|TRBV19
CASSVMRHTEAFF
TGTGCCAGTAGCGTCATGAGGCACACTGAAGCTTTCTTT
>NA|NA|TRBJ1-1|TRBV11-3
CASRGYNTEAFF
TGTGCCAGCCGGGGGTATAACACTGAAGCTTTCTTT
>TRBD2|NA|TRBJ2-1|TRBV30
CAWSTGTSGLDDEQFF
TGTGCCTGGAGTACTGGGACTAGCGGGTTAGATGATGAGCAGTTCTTC
>TRBD1|NA|TRBJ2-3|TRBV4-2
CASRLSTGVPDTQYF
TGTGCCAGCAGGCTAAGCACAGGGGTTCCAGATACGCAGTATTTT
>TRBD1|NA|TRBJ2-7|TRBV5-5
CASSLNTGQVSYEQYF
TGTGCCAGCAGCTTAAACACGGGACAGGTCTCCTACGAGCAGTACTTC
>NA|NA|TRBJ2-5|TRBV5-4
CASSLAGYRQETQYF
TGTGCCAGCAGCTTGGCCGGGTACCGCCAAGAGACCCAGTACTTC
>TRBD1|NA|TRBJ2-3|TRBV30
CASLRGQAGDTQYF
TGTGCCTCGCTAAGGGGACAGGCCGGAGATACGCAGTATTTT
>NA|NA|TRBJ1-1|TRBV15
CATRRGGFKATEAFF
TGTGCCACCAGAAGGGGAGGGTTCAAGGCCACTGAAGCTTTCTTT
>NA|NA|TRBJ2-2|TRBV7-2
CASTPSGNTGELFF
TGTGCCAGCACCCCGAGCGGGAACACCGGGGAGCTGTTTTTT
>TRBD2|NA|TRBJ2-5|TRBV10-3
CAISDPTSGQTQYF
TGTGCCATCAGTGACCCGACTAGCGGACAGACCCAGTACTTC
>TRBD1|NA|TRBJ2-4|TRBV7-2
CASSLVSGGEKIAKNIQYF
TGTGCCAGCAGCTTAGTGTCAGGGGGCGAAAAGATAGCCAAAAACATTCAGTACTTC
>NA|NA|TRBJ2-5|TRBV29-1
CSVSGEETQYF
TGCAGCGTTAGCGGAGAAGAGACCCAGTACTTC
>NA|NA|TRBJ2-4|TRBV11-2
CASSLELLNIQYF
TGTGCCAGCAGCTTAGAACTCCTTAACATTCAGTACTTC
>NA|once|TRBJ2-6|TRBV18
CASSADSPYSGANVLTF
TGTGCCAGCTCAGCGGACAGTCCCTACTCTGGGGCCAACGTCCTGACTTTC
>TRBD2|once|TRBJ2-3|TRBV7-8
CASYREGDFSTDTQYF
TGTGCCAGCTATCGGGAGGGCGATTTTTCCACAGATACGCAGTATTTT
>TRBD2|NA|TRBJ2-3|TRBV4-3
CASSLAGGGDTQYF
TGCGCCAGCAGCCTAGCGGGAGGGGGAGATACGCAGTATTTT
>TRBD2|NA|TRBJ2-5|TRBV10-1
CASSESIAGAGETQYF
TGCGCCAGCAGTGAGTCTATCGCGGGAGCCGGGGAGACCCAGTACTTC
>NA|NA|TRBJ1-3|TRBV10-1
CASSASRIPGNTIYF
TGCGCCAGCAGTGCTTCGAGGATCCCTGGAAACACCATATATTTT
>NA|NA|TRBJ1-1|TRBV11-2
CASSLWAAQGDEAFF
TGTGCCAGCAGCTTATGGGCAGCTCAAGGGGATGAAGCTTTCTTT
>NA|NA|TRBJ2-2|TRBV11-3
CASSLGHGTGELFF
TGTGCCAGCAGCTTAGGACACGGTACCGGGGAGCTGTTTTTT
>TRBD1|NA|TRBJ2-2|TRBV29-1
CSVEMFGQGTGELFF
TGCAGCGTTGAAATGTTTGGACAGGGGACCGGGGAGCTGTTTTTT